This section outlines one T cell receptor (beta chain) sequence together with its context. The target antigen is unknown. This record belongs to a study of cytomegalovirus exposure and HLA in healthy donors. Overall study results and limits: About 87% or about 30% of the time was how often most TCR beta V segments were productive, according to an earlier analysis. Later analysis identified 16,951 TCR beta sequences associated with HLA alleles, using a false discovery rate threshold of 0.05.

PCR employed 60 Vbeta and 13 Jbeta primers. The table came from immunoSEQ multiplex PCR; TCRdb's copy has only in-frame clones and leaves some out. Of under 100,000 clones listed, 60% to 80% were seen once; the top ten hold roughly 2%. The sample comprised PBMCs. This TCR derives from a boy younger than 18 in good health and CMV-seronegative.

For the CDR3, the DNA is TGCGCCAGCAGCCCCGGACAGGGGCCCAACTACGAGCAGTACTTC. As protein: CASSPGQGPNYEQYF. V is TRBV4-1 and J is TRBJ2-7, with 9 bases identical to TRBD1. Germline values: CDR1 MGHRA, CDR2 YSYEKL. Unmatched junction bases numbered 7, after V lost 4 bases and J lost 3 bases. The CDR3 extends over 15 amino acids.